The next 21 T cell receptor beta chains were all read from a single sample in a study of CD8 T cells in ankylosing spondylitis. Study outcomes and limitations: Characteristic of ankylosing spondylitis blood, it appeared, was a TCR beta motif comprising roughly eight highly homologous variants.

TCRdb processed the 5' RACE reads anew with MiXCR; each CDR3 protein has one entry. The profile shows about 220,000 distinct CDR3 sequences, about 7% of them singletons. No antigen has been identified for these receptors. Material for sequencing was blood, either unsorted or a sorted T cell fraction (not recorded which). These receptors were taken from a male donor with ankylosing spondylitis.

Ten or more counts support this clonotype. J is TRBJ1-2 and V is TRBV12-3 or TRBV12-4, with D unclear. V lost 7 bases and J lost 4, with 10 bases in between. CDR3 length equals 12 residues. The CDR3 region has the DNA TGTGCCAGCACCCACCGGATCTATGGCTACACCTTC. As protein: CASTHRIYGYTF.

The V gene is TRBV10-2, the J gene TRBJ2-1; 7 bases fit TRBD2. The length of the CDR3 is 12 residues. With V trimmed by 10 bases and J by 2 bases, 2 bases remained unmatched. Germline CDR1 is WSHSY and CDR2 is SAAADI. This chain's CDR3 is CATGLAYNEQFF. CDR3 DNA: TGCGCCACCGGACTAGCCTACAATGAGCAGTTCTTC.

This clonotype was detected ten times or more. The V and J genes are TRBV13 and TRBJ2-2, with a tentative D call TRBD2 (5 bases). Trimming took off 7 bases at V and 9 bases at J, with 21 bases between the two ends. The CDR3 sequence is 15 residues long. In germline, CDR1 is PRHDT, CDR2 FYEKMQ (reference sequence). CDR3 protein: CASTPPLAETWELFF. Here the CDR3 DNA reads TGTGCCAGCACCCCCCCCCTAGCTGAAACCTGGGAGCTGTTTTTT.

The table lists this clonotype with many counts. This chain connects TRBV20-1 to TRBJ1-5; D ambiguous. Germline V lookup: CDR1 DFQATT, CDR2 SNEGSKA (reference sequence). V was clipped by 3 bases and J by 10 bases, with 16 bases between them. The length of the CDR3 is 13 residues. CDR3 sequence reads: CSASAREPGPQHF. In DNA form, the CDR3 reads TGCAGTGCTAGTGCTAGGGAGCCTGGACCCCAGCATTTT.

As for this clonotype: At one boundary the junction diverges from the germline segment, which might be a read error. The genes are TRBV20-1 and TRBJ2-2, with TRBD1 as a possible D gene (6 bases). CDR1 is DFQATT, CDR2 SNEGSKA, per germline (reference sequence). This CDR3 is built from 16 residues. The CDR3, as DNA: TGCTGTGCTAGAGATCGGTACAGGGCGAACACCGGGGAGCTGTTTTTT. It translates to CCARDRYRANTGELFF.

This clonotype occurred many times. The V call is TRBV11-2, the J call TRBJ2-3; no reliable D call. Germline loops: CDR1 SGHAT, CDR2 FQNNGV. The CDR3 extends over 14 amino acids. Trimming removed 2 bases from V and 4 bases from J, with 10 bases in between. In DNA, the CDR3 is TGTGCCAGCAGCTTAAGTGGTTTAGCAGATACGCAGTATTTT. It yields the protein CASSLSGLADTQYF.

This clonotype was seen a handful of times. The CDR3 DNA follows: TGTGCCAGCAGTGAAAGGACGAGACAAGCCACAGATACGCAGTATTTT. This sequence encodes CASSERTRQATDTQYF. This chain joins TRBV25-1 and TRBJ2-3, with no clear D. V lost 2 bases, J lost 2 bases, and 14 bases lay in between. Germline loops: CDR1 MGHDK, CDR2 SYGVNS. This CDR3 has 16 amino acids.

In its sample, this clonotype was seen many times. This sequence joins TRBV11-2 and TRBJ1-2; D possibly corresponds to TRBD1 (5 bases). V lost 0 bases, J lost 4 bases, and 15 bases lay in between. From germline, CDR1 is SGHAT and CDR2 FQNNGV. The CDR3 is 16 amino acids. CDR3 nucleotide sequence: TGTGCCAGCAGCTTAGATCTGAGTGGGACGAGCTATGGCTACACCTTC. Its protein product is CASSLDLSGTSYGYTF.

The chain uses TRBV11-2 and TRBJ2-1, with a possible D match to TRBD1 (6 bases). CDR3 length equals 18 residues. V was clipped by 1 base and J by 0 bases, with 16 bases between them. The germline V gene has CDR1 SGHAT and CDR2 FQNNGV. The CDR3 bases are TGTGCCAGCAGCTTAGGGGAGAGGGGACATCCCTCCTACAATGAGCAGTTCTTC. It translates to CASSLGERGHPSYNEQFF.

The J gene is TRBJ1-1, the V gene TRBV7-9; D unresolved. V was clipped by 1 base and J by 4 bases, with 16 bases between them. Germline V CDR1 and CDR2: SEHNR, FQNEAQ (reference sequence). This CDR3 region has 16 residues. Here the CDR3 reads CASSLDRLAPPTEAFF. DNA for the CDR3: TGTGCCAGCAGCTTAGACCGACTCGCCCCCCCCACTGAAGCTTTCTTT.

This clonotype was picked up one time. With a much larger clone just one base away, this may be a read error. The chain is built from TRBV5-6 and TRBJ2-7, with D possibly TRBD1 on 5 matching bases. CDR1 and CDR2 from the germline V gene are SGHDT and YYEEEE. Trimming left V 4 bases short and J 6 bases short, with 23 bases between. The CDR3 is 16 residues long. CDR3 sequence: CASSPPPGHGVFEQYF. CDR3 in DNA: TGTGCCAGCAGCCCGCCACCAGGACATGGGGTCTTCGAGCAGTACTTC.

This clonotype showed up just a few times. The chain carries TRBV20-1 and TRBJ1-6; no clear D gene. The CDR3 spans 15 residues. The germline V gene has CDR1 DFQATT and CDR2 SNEGSKA (reference sequence). The V gene lost 5 bases and the J gene lost 9 bases, with 20 bases spanning the gap. For the CDR3, the DNA is TGCAGTGCTCGAGGCCCAGGAACCATGTTTTCACCCCTCCACTTT. This gives the protein CSARGPGTMFSPLHF.

The sample holds many counts of this clonotype. V is TRBV27 and J is TRBJ1-1; D perhaps matches TRBD1 (6 bases). The germline gives CDR1 MNHEY, CDR2 SMNVEV (reference sequence). V was trimmed by 6 bases and J by 2 bases, leaving 13 bases between them. This CDR3 has 14 residues. The CDR3 is CASSPQGFNTEAFF. CDR3 in DNA: TGTGCCAGCAGCCCACAGGGTTTCAACACTGAAGCTTTCTTT.

This clonotype was seen many times. The chain has TRBV11-1 and TRBJ2-3, with TRBD2 matching over 7 bases. This CDR3 is built from 18 residues. Losses at the gene ends were 11 bases for V and 2 bases for J; bases not matched to a gene: 22. Germline V gives CDR1 SGHAT, CDR2 FQDESV (reference sequence). The CDR3 coding sequence is TGTGCCCCCGAAGAAAATAGACCGACTCGGGGGGACACAGATACGCAGTATTTT. Translated, it gives CAPEENRPTRGDTDTQYF.

Only one count was recorded for this clonotype. V gene TRBV6-2 or TRBV6-3 combines with J gene TRBJ2-7; D ambiguous. The CDR3 extends over 11 amino acids. The V gene's germline CDR1 is MNHEY and CDR2 SVGEGT. Trimming took off 7 bases at V and 6 bases at J, with 10 bases between the two ends. CDR3 nucleotides: TGTGCCAGCACCAGTTTCGGCGAGCAGTACTTC. This translates into CASTSFGEQYF.

This clonotype was recorded many times. V gene TRBV7-9 combines with J gene TRBJ2-1, with 9 bases matching TRBD2. The CDR3 covers 15 residues. Per germline, CDR1 SEHNR and CDR2 FQNEAQ (reference sequence). The V segment lost 6 bases and the J segment 0 bases; nucleotides outside the gene matches: 3. The CDR3 nucleotides are TGTGCCAGCAGAATAGCGGGAGACTCCTACAATGAGCAGTTCTTC. Translated, it gives CASRIAGDSYNEQFF.

This clonotype came up many times. This sequence joins TRBV29-1 and TRBJ1-2, with D uncertain. The CDR3 totals 11 residues. Trimming removed 4 bases from V and 6 bases from J, with 9 bases in between. The germline CDR1 and CDR2 sequences are SQVTM and ANQGSEA. The DNA of the CDR3 is TGCAGCGTTGCGACTTTAGATGGCTACACCTTC. Translating it yields CSVATLDGYTF.

The J gene is TRBJ1-5, the V gene TRBV20-1, with 7 bases fitting TRBD1. Germline lookup yields CDR1 DFQATT and CDR2 SNEGSKA (reference sequence). J was trimmed by 6 bases and V by 5 bases; bases with no gene match: 10. This CDR3 spans 14 amino acids. CDR3 region: CSAPYRGKSQPQHF. The CDR3 DNA follows: TGCAGTGCTCCCTACAGGGGCAAGAGTCAGCCCCAGCATTTT.

This clonotype was found many times. The gene calls are TRBV7-8 and TRBJ1-2; 8 nucleotides agree with TRBD1. The CDR3 is 16 amino acids. V trimming: 6 bases; J trimming: 2 bases; junction bases outside the gene matches: 11. Germline lookup yields CDR1 SGHVS and CDR2 FQNEAQ. Here the CDR3 reads CASSVSGGYGNYGYTF. The CDR3 nucleotides are TGTGCCAGCAGTGTTTCAGGGGGCTATGGCAACTATGGCTACACCTTC.

In this sample, this clonotype turned up many times. The chain combines TRBV20-1 with TRBJ2-7, with D possibly called TRBD1 or TRBD2 (5 bases each). CDR1 and CDR2 from the germline V gene are DFQATT and SNEGSKA (reference sequence). V lost 1 base to trimming and J lost 1 base, with 8 bases between them. This CDR3 has 13 residues. In DNA form, the CDR3 reads TGCAGTGCTAGAGGGGGGATTTCCTACGAGCAGTACTTC. It translates to CSARGGISYEQYF.

This clonotype has a handful of counts. The chain couples TRBV7-8 to TRBJ2-7; maybe TRBD1 (6 bases). Germline values: CDR1 SGHVS, CDR2 FQNEAQ. The length of the CDR3 is 13 residues. With 5 bases removed from V and 6 bases from J, the gap between germline ends came to 14 bases. The CDR3 DNA follows: TGTGCCAGCAGCGCGAAGTGGGGGCGCGAGCAGTACTTC. Translating gives CASSAKWGREQYF.